This T cell receptor beta chain was captured by sequencing in a study of blood T cell repertoires in COVID-19. Whole-study context: Sites across the United States, Italy and Spain contributed samples from acute and convalescent COVID-19. T cells, B-cell-depleted T cells, or PBMCs provided the cDNA or gDNA that served as material.

Concerning this clone: The junction departs from the called germline gene at one end, perhaps through a read error.

Germline CDR1 and CDR2: MGHRA and YSYEKL. The CDR3 covers 15 residues. In the original processing: Reference gene primers were amplified, and this amplification served to estimate nucleated cell counts. Method: immunoSEQ multiplex PCR; TCRdb's copy keeps in-frame clones and lacks some. The D gene and trimming were derived from the DNA, and the V and J assignments and clone size from that table. The sample lists a few hundred thousand clones; around four fifths were seen once. Sequencing was performed on peripheral blood. This chain links TRBV4-1 with TRBJ1-4, with D unclear. This receptor was taken from a man between 60 and 75 years old who had recovered from COVID-19. CDR3 loop: CASTQGLLLNEKLFF. As DNA, the CDR3 is TGCGCCAGCACCCAAGGACTGTTACTTAATGAAAAACTGTTTTTT.